This is a list of T cell receptor beta chains from one sample in a study of blood T cells in healthy people across ages. Each CDR3 protein is one row after TCRdb ran MiXCR on the 5' RACE reads. Here the sample spans about 1.8 million distinct CDR3 sequences, 40% to 55% being singletons. Source material: blood. The source is a woman in her thirties or forties in good health. Each CDR3 is given with its conserved first and last residue. D genes are given only for firm matches. Some rows have no size entry. The others give once, few or many, or a class for an expanded clone.

TRBJ2-5 TRBV9 TRBD2 . CASSVDTTSGGNQETQYF TGTGCCAGCAGCGTAGATACGACTAGCGGGGGGAACCAAGAGACCCAGTACTTC
TRBJ1-5 TRBV20-1 . . CSARDQMGRGSNQPQHF TGCAGTGCTAGAGATCAAATGGGCAGGGGTAGCAATCAGCCCCAGCATTTT
TRBJ1-2 TRBV5-5 TRBD1 . CASSLVPGQGHGYTF TGTGCCAGCAGCTTGGTTCCGGGACAGGGACATGGCTACACCTTC
TRBJ2-4 TRBV5-1 . few CASSEGGRLAKNIQYF TGCGCCAGCAGCGAAGGCGGGCGGTTAGCCAAAAACATTCAGTACTTC
TRBJ1-6 TRBV19 . once CAVGRARNNSPLHF TGTGCCGTCGGAAGGGCGAGGAACAATTCACCCCTCCACTTT
TRBJ2-7 TRBV7-2 . . CASSATRGHEQYF TGTGCCAGCAGCGCCACGAGGGGTCACGAGCAGTACTTC
TRBJ2-7 TRBV2 . . CASSRLQNYEQYF TGTGCCAGCAGTCGACTCCAAAACTACGAGCAGTACTTC
TRBJ2-1 TRBV7-2 TRBD2 . CASSLASGAFNEQFF TGTGCCAGCAGCTTAGCTAGCGGGGCCTTCAATGAGCAGTTCTTC
TRBJ2-3 TRBV20-1 TRBD1 few CSAIPGQLGTDTQYF TGCAGTGCTATCCCGGGACAGCTCGGCACAGATACGCAGTATTTT
TRBJ2-1 TRBV6-2/TRBV6-3 . few CASTLRGTVFNEQFF TGTGCCAGCACCCTACGGGGGACAGTATTCAATGAGCAGTTCTTC
TRBJ2-1 TRBV7-9 TRBD1 . CASSHGTGLLTDSYNEQFF TGTGCCAGCAGCCACGGGACAGGGCTCCTGACTGACTCCTACAATGAGCAGTTCTTC
TRBJ2-7 TRBV6-2/TRBV6-3 TRBD1 . CASSTPLDRGFAYEQYF TGTGCCAGCAGTACCCCTCTGGACAGGGGGTTCGCCTACGAGCAGTACTTC
TRBJ1-2 TRBV20-1 . few CSPDASHTNYGYTF TGCAGTCCAGATGCCAGCCACACTAACTATGGCTACACCTTC
TRBJ2-1 TRBV5-1 . . CASSAANEQFF TGTGCCAGCAGTGCCGCCAATGAGCAGTTCTTC
TRBJ2-1 TRBV12-5 TRBD2 few CASGLAWLAGCEQFF TGTGCTAGTGGTTTGGCATGGCTAGCGGGGTGCGAGCAGTTCTTC
TRBJ1-2 TRBV20-1 . . CSALWDTYGYTF TGCAGTGCCCTGTGGGACACTTATGGCTACACCTTC
TRBJ2-5 TRBV7-2 . few CASTDGGETQYF TGTGCCAGCACCGATGGGGGAGAGACCCAGTACTTC
TRBJ1-5 TRBV20-1 . once CSARTLTAVLSNQPQHF TGCAGTGCTAGAACTTTAACAGCAGTGCTTAGCAATCAGCCCCAGCATTTT
TRBJ1-1 TRBV13 . few CASSLEGLLNTEAFF TGTGCCAGCAGCTTAGAGGGGCTACTGAACACTGAAGCTTTCTTT
TRBJ1-2 TRBV7-6 . . CASSSTGYHGYTF TGTGCCAGCAGCTCCACAGGGTATCATGGCTACACCTTC
TRBJ2-5 TRBV7-2 . few CASSPTGTGTQYF TGTGCCAGCAGCCCGACTGGGACGGGGACCCAGTACTTC
TRBJ2-5 TRBV6-5 . few CASSYASDSLTETQYF TGTGCCAGCAGTTACGCTTCGGACAGTTTAACAGAGACCCAGTACTTC
TRBJ1-2 TRBV20-1 . . CSAREADGENYGYTF TGCAGTGCTAGAGAGGCGGACGGCGAAAACTATGGCTACACCTTC
TRBJ2-5 TRBV12-3/TRBV12-4 TRBD2 few CASSFLDSGEKETQYF TGTGCCAGCAGTTTTTTGGATAGCGGGGAAAAGGAGACCCAGTACTTC
TRBJ2-3 TRBV20-1 TRBD1 . CSAHPGTGVDTQYF TGCAGTGCTCACCCCGGGACAGGGGTAGATACGCAGTATTTT
TRBJ1-4 TRBV29-1 TRBD1 . CSVGQGANEKLFF TGCAGCGTAGGACAGGGGGCGAATGAAAAACTGTTTTTT
TRBJ2-1 TRBV5-1 . few CASLSVSYNEQFF TGCGCCAGCCTCTCCGTATCCTACAATGAGCAGTTCTTC
TRBJ2-3 TRBV6-1 . . CASSVRTSSADTQYF TGTGCCAGCAGTGTCCGAACATCTAGCGCAGATACGCAGTATTTT
TRBJ1-2 TRBV6-5 TRBD1 few CASSYFTGGLYGYTF TGTGCCAGCAGTTACTTTACAGGGGGCCTATATGGCTACACCTTC
TRBJ2-7 TRBV10-3 TRBD1 few CAISDPRRGTSYEQYF TGTGCCATCAGTGACCCCCGCAGGGGGACCTCCTACGAGCAGTACTTC
TRBJ2-7 TRBV29-1 . few CSVAGQDSYEQYF TGCAGCGTGGCCGGCCAGGACTCCTACGAGCAGTACTTC
TRBJ1-1 TRBV5-1 . . CASSLGQGHREAFF TGCGCCAGCAGCTTGGGCCAGGGCCACCGTGAAGCTTTCTTT
TRBJ2-5 TRBV6-2/TRBV6-3 TRBD2 few CASLTSGIQETQYF TGTGCCAGCTTGACTAGCGGGATCCAAGAGACCCAGTACTTC
TRBJ1-1 TRBV18 TRBD1 . CASSPTTGRGTEAFF TGTGCCAGCTCCCCGACGACAGGGAGGGGCACTGAAGCTTTCTTT
TRBJ2-1 TRBV3-1 TRBD1 . CASSQLDRGRGNEQFF TGTGCCAGCAGCCAACTCGACAGGGGCCGGGGGAATGAGCAGTTCTTC
TRBJ1-4 TRBV21-1 . few CASSKDEKLFF TGTGCCAGCAGCAAAGACGAAAAACTGTTTTTT
TRBJ2-3 TRBV7-2 TRBD2 . CASSSGLAGGQGTQYF TGTGCCAGCAGCTCCGGACTAGCGGGGGGGCAAGGTACGCAGTATTTT
TRBJ2-5 TRBV29-1 TRBD2 . CSTGTSQETQYF TGCAGCACCGGGACTAGTCAAGAGACCCAGTACTTC
TRBJ2-3 TRBV6-6 TRBD2 . CASRGRWREGATQYF TGTGCCAGCAGGGGGAGGTGGCGGGAGGGGGCTACGCAGTATTTT
TRBJ2-7 TRBV10-3 TRBD1 . CAISESRTGSYGQYF TGTGCCATCAGTGAGTCCCGGACAGGGTCTTACGGGCAGTACTTC
TRBJ2-3 TRBV10-2 . . CASGDRAATGTQYF TGCGCCAGCGGGGATAGGGCAGCCACAGGTACGCAGTATTTT
TRBJ2-5 TRBV7-3 TRBD2 . CASSNGGGETQYF TGTGCCAGCAGTAATGGGGGGGGAGAGACCCAGTACTTC
TRBJ1-5 TRBV15 . few CATSRGPGNQPQHF TGTGCCACCAGCAGAGGTCCGGGCAATCAGCCCCAGCATTTT
TRBJ2-5 TRBV25-1 . many CASSELSGQETQYF TGTGCCAGCAGTGAATTAAGCGGACAAGAGACCCAGTACTTC
TRBJ2-5 TRBV12-3/TRBV12-4 . . CASTSDYKNQETQYF TGTGCCAGCACCTCGGACTACAAGAACCAAGAGACCCAGTACTTC
TRBJ1-2 TRBV6-6 . . CASSYPVEDGYTF TGTGCCAGCAGTTACCCTGTGGAGGATGGCTACACCTTC
TRBJ2-7 TRBV20-1 . . CSATVPQGLMKQYF TGCAGTGCTACGGTCCCCCAGGGGCTTATGAAGCAGTACTTC
TRBJ2-5 TRBV4-1 . . CASSQTPNRVAGTQYF TGCGCCAGCAGCCAAACTCCTAATAGGGTCGCTGGGACCCAGTACTTC
TRBJ2-3 TRBV5-1 . . CASSLAGGGAENTQYF TGCGCCAGCAGCTTGGCCGGCGGCGGGGCTGAAAATACGCAGTATTTT
TRBJ1-5 TRBV12-3/TRBV12-4 . . CASSDMGRNSNQPQHF TGTGCCAGCAGTGATATGGGACGGAATAGCAATCAGCCCCAGCATTTT
TRBJ2-3 TRBV11-2 TRBD2 . CASSFSPSGGGQYF TGTGCCAGCAGCTTTTCCCCTAGCGGGGGAGGGCAGTATTTT
TRBJ2-5 TRBV29-1 . . CSVGNRGGETQYF TGCAGCGTGGGAAACAGGGGAGGGGAGACCCAGTACTTC
TRBJ2-3 TRBV20-1 . . CSARKGADTQYF TGCAGTGCTAGAAAAGGCGCAGATACGCAGTATTTT
TRBJ1-2 TRBV9 . . CASRSDSLYGYTF TGTGCCAGCAGGTCCGACAGCCTCTATGGCTACACCTTC
TRBJ1-2 TRBV20-1 . . CSALGSNVGYGYTF TGCAGTGCTCTGGGCTCCAATGTAGGCTATGGCTACACCTTC
TRBJ2-2 TRBV7-3 TRBD1 . CASSLSRDRTGELFF TGTGCCAGCAGCTTATCCAGGGACAGGACCGGGGAGCTGTTTTTT
TRBJ2-4 TRBV6-5 . . CVSSFSRGLGNIQYF TGTGTCAGCAGTTTTTCCCGAGGCCTCGGGAACATTCAGTACTTC
TRBJ2-5 TRBV4-1 . . CASGRHKTQYF TGCGCCAGTGGACGTCATAAGACCCAGTACTTC